These T cell receptor beta chains were read from a single sample in a study of blood T cell repertoires in COVID-19. Libraries were prepared by immunoSEQ multiplex PCR; TCRdb keeps only in-frame clonotypes and omits some of them. The sample records 220,000 or so clones, about four fifths being singletons. The sample taken for sequencing was PBMCs or T cells enriched from blood (not recorded which). These receptors all come from a woman aged 35 to 49 with acute COVID-19. The CDR3 runs from the conserved cysteine through the conserved F or W. D genes are given only for firm matches. Not every row has a clone size; where given, it reads once, few, many or a size class.

j_gene | v_gene | abundance | d_gene | CDR3nt | CDR3aa
TRBJ2-2 | TRBV11-1 | . | TRBD2 | TGTGCCAGCAGCTTAGCCGGGACTAGCGGGAGTACCGGGGAGCTGTTTTTT | CASSLAGTSGSTGELFF
TRBJ1-2 | TRBV28 | . | . | TGTGCCAGCAGTTCCCAGGGCCGAGGCTACACCTTC | CASSSQGRGYTF
TRBJ2-3 | TRBV9 | once | . | TGTGCCAGCAGCAGAACTACCACAGATACGCAGTATTTT | CASSRTTTDTQYF
TRBJ2-7 | TRBV28 | . | TRBD2 | TGTGCCAGTCAGCGGGGAGCATCGAAGACTGTCTACGAGCAGTACTTC | CASQRGASKTVYEQYF
TRBJ1-1 | TRBV6-5 | . | TRBD1 | TGTGCCAGCAGTTTGGGGACAGTGAACACTGAAGCTTTCTTT | CASSLGTVNTEAFF
TRBJ2-5 | TRBV9 | once | TRBD2 | TGTGCCAGCAGCGGGGGACTAGGGGAGACCCAGTACTTC | CASSGGLGETQYF
TRBJ2-1 | TRBV19 | . | TRBD2 | TGTGCCAGTAGTATACAAGCTAGCGGGGACGAGCAGTTCTTC | CASSIQASGDEQFF
TRBJ1-5 | TRBV18 | once | . | TGTGCCAGCTCACCACCAGGGAGGAATCAGCCCCAGCATTTT | CASSPPGRNQPQHF
TRBJ2-1 | TRBV29-1 | . | TRBD2 | TGCAGCGTGGAGGGACTAGCGGGCGCTGGAGGCTCCTACAATGAGCAGTTCTTC | CSVEGLAGAGGSYNEQFF
TRBJ1-4 | TRBV12-3/TRBV12-4 | once | . | TGTGCCAGCAGTGCGACAGTTTTTGAAAAACTGTTTTTT | CASSATVFEKLFF
TRBJ2-7 | TRBV6-5 | . | . | TGTGCCAGCAGTCCTCGACGGCAGTTCGGGTCCGAGCAGTACTTC | CASSPRRQFGSEQYF